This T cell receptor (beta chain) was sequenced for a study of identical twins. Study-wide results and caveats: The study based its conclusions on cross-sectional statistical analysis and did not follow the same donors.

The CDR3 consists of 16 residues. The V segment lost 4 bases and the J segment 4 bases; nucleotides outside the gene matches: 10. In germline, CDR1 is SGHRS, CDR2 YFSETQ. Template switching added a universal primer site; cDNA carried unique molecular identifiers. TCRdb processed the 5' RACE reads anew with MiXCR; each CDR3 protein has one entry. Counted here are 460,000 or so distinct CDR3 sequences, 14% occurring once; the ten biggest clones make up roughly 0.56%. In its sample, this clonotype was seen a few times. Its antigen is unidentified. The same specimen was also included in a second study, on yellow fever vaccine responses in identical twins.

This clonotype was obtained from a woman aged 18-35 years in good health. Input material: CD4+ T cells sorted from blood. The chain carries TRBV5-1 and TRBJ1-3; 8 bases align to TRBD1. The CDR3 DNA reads TGCGCCAGCAGCCTCTCCGGGACAGGAAGAGGAAACACCATATATTTT. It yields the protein CASSLSGTGRGNTIYF.